This is a list of T cell receptor beta chains from one sample in a study of T cells of healthy individuals. TCRdb fed the 5' RACE reads into MiXCR, producing one record per CDR3 protein. The sample contains 75,000 to 95,000 distinct CDR3 sequences, approximately 5.4% of which appear only once. The receptors here all came from a female donor in good health. Both conserved end residues are part of each CDR3. A D gene is named only where the DNA matches it firmly. Size is stated for part of the rows, as once, few or many counts, or as a class when the clone is expanded.

j_gene: TRBJ1-1; d_gene: -; abundance: many; v_gene: TRBV27; CDR3nt: TGTGCCAGCAGTTTCGCCGTAGATGTGACTGAAGCTTTCTTT; CDR3aa: CASSFAVDVTEAFF
j_gene: TRBJ1-1; d_gene: TRBD1; abundance: -; v_gene: TRBV12-3/TRBV12-4; CDR3nt: TGTGCCAGCAGTTACCGGGGACAGGGGTCGAATGCTGAAGCTTTCTTT; CDR3aa: CASSYRGQGSNAEAFF
j_gene: TRBJ2-7; d_gene: TRBD1; abundance: -; v_gene: TRBV4-3; CDR3nt: TGCGCCAGCAGCCAAGTAGACAGGGTCGGCGAGCAGTACTTC; CDR3aa: CASSQVDRVGEQYF
j_gene: TRBJ2-1; d_gene: TRBD1; abundance: -; v_gene: TRBV7-9; CDR3nt: TGTGCCAGCAGCCCTCTGGGACAGGGGGCCTTGAATGAGCAGTTCTTC; CDR3aa: CASSPLGQGALNEQFF
j_gene: TRBJ2-7; d_gene: TRBD2; abundance: few; v_gene: TRBV11-2; CDR3nt: TGTGCCAGCAGCCTAGGGACTAGCGGCTCCTACGAGCAGTACTTC; CDR3aa: CASSLGTSGSYEQYF
j_gene: TRBJ1-2; d_gene: -; abundance: many; v_gene: TRBV12-3/TRBV12-4; CDR3nt: TGTGCCAGCAGTTCTAGCCTTAACTATGGCTACACCTTC; CDR3aa: CASSSSLNYGYTF
j_gene: TRBJ2-5; d_gene: -; abundance: many; v_gene: TRBV5-4; CDR3nt: TGTGCCAGCAGCTTGGAGGTACAGACCCAGTACTTC; CDR3aa: CASSLEVQTQYF
j_gene: TRBJ1-1; d_gene: -; abundance: -; v_gene: TRBV3-1; CDR3nt: TGTGCCAGCAGCCAAGATTTGGGGGGCGAGGTTTCGAACACTGAAGCTTTCTTT; CDR3aa: CASSQDLGGEVSNTEAFF
j_gene: TRBJ2-3; d_gene: TRBD2; abundance: -; v_gene: TRBV4-3; CDR3nt: TGCGCCAGCAGTAGGCTAGCGGGAGCCGCAGATACGCAGTATTTT; CDR3aa: CASSRLAGAADTQYF
j_gene: TRBJ1-1; d_gene: -; abundance: many; v_gene: TRBV12-3/TRBV12-4; CDR3nt: TGTGCCAGCAGGCAAGCCCTCAGGGTGAACACTGAAGCTTTCTTT; CDR3aa: CASRQALRVNTEAFF
j_gene: TRBJ1-2; d_gene: -; abundance: -; v_gene: TRBV20-1; CDR3nt: TGCAGTGGAAGTGATGGGGGAAGAGGCTACACCTTC; CDR3aa: CSGSDGGRGYTF
j_gene: TRBJ2-7; d_gene: -; abundance: many; v_gene: TRBV10-3; CDR3nt: TGTGCCATCAGTGAGGAGGGGTTGGGGGAGCAGTACTTC; CDR3aa: CAISEEGLGEQYF
j_gene: TRBJ2-3; d_gene: -; abundance: many; v_gene: TRBV29-1; CDR3nt: TGCAGCGTTGCAGGACCTAAAAGGGACGGGCACACAGATACGCAGTATTTT; CDR3aa: CSVAGPKRDGHTDTQYF
j_gene: TRBJ2-1; d_gene: -; abundance: many; v_gene: TRBV6-2/TRBV6-3; CDR3nt: TGTGCCAGCAGCTATAAGGGGGAGGAGGGGAATGAGCAGTTCTTC; CDR3aa: CASSYKGEEGNEQFF
j_gene: TRBJ1-2; d_gene: -; abundance: -; v_gene: TRBV12-3/TRBV12-4; CDR3nt: TGTGCCAGCAGGCGGGCGGTGTTCGCGGATGGCTACACCTTC; CDR3aa: CASRRAVFADGYTF
j_gene: TRBJ2-3; d_gene: -; abundance: -; v_gene: TRBV28; CDR3nt: TGTGCCAGCAGTCCACCACCGGCAGATACGCAGTATTTT; CDR3aa: CASSPPPADTQYF
j_gene: TRBJ2-3; d_gene: -; abundance: many; v_gene: TRBV6-5; CDR3nt: TGTGCCAGCAGTTCCGGAGTTTACACAGATACGCAGTATTTT; CDR3aa: CASSSGVYTDTQYF
j_gene: TRBJ1-1; d_gene: -; abundance: few; v_gene: TRBV12-3/TRBV12-4; CDR3nt: TGTGCCAGCAGTTTCAAAGAGGGGAACACTGAAGCTTTCTTT; CDR3aa: CASSFKEGNTEAFF
j_gene: TRBJ1-1; d_gene: -; abundance: many; v_gene: TRBV4-3; CDR3nt: TGCGCCAGCAGCCAAGTGGGACTTAACACTGAAGCTTTCTTT; CDR3aa: CASSQVGLNTEAFF
j_gene: TRBJ2-7; d_gene: TRBD1; abundance: few; v_gene: TRBV28; CDR3nt: TGTGCCAGCAGAAAACCGGGACAGGGAATTCCCCACGAGCAGTACTTC; CDR3aa: CASRKPGQGIPHEQYF
j_gene: TRBJ2-2; d_gene: -; abundance: many; v_gene: TRBV6-5; CDR3nt: TGTGCCAGCAGGCCCCAGCTAGCGAGCACCGGGGAGCTGTTTTTT; CDR3aa: CASRPQLASTGELFF
j_gene: TRBJ2-1; d_gene: -; abundance: -; v_gene: TRBV20-1; CDR3nt: TGCAGTGCTAGGACAGTGAGAACCTCCTACAATGAGCAGTTCTTC; CDR3aa: CSARTVRTSYNEQFF
j_gene: TRBJ2-1; d_gene: -; abundance: many; v_gene: TRBV3-1; CDR3nt: TGTGCCAGCAGCCGCGGACAGTTGAGTAGCTCCTACAATGAGCAGTTCTTC; CDR3aa: CASSRGQLSSSYNEQFF
j_gene: TRBJ1-4; d_gene: TRBD1; abundance: -; v_gene: TRBV7-9; CDR3nt: TGTGCCAGCAGCTTAACAGGGGGAGAGGAAAAACTGTTTTTT; CDR3aa: CASSLTGGEEKLFF
j_gene: TRBJ1-3; d_gene: -; abundance: few; v_gene: TRBV28; CDR3nt: TGTGCCAGCAGTTTAATTGGGGGTAGTGATAACACCATATATTTT; CDR3aa: CASSLIGGSDNTIYF
j_gene: TRBJ2-4; d_gene: -; abundance: many; v_gene: TRBV30; CDR3nt: TGTGCCTGGAGTGTAGGAGGGGCGAAAAACATTCAGTACTTC; CDR3aa: CAWSVGGAKNIQYF
j_gene: TRBJ2-7; d_gene: -; abundance: many; v_gene: TRBV7-9; CDR3nt: TGTGCCAGCAGCTTAGGTATGGGGAGGGAGCAGTACTTC; CDR3aa: CASSLGMGREQYF
j_gene: TRBJ2-4; d_gene: -; abundance: few; v_gene: TRBV7-9; CDR3nt: TGTGCCAGCAGCCAAGAGGGGGACGTTCAGTACTTC; CDR3aa: CASSQEGDVQYF
j_gene: TRBJ2-1; d_gene: -; abundance: many; v_gene: TRBV7-9; CDR3nt: TGTGCCAGCAGCTCCCGGGACACTAACAATGAGCAGTTCTTC; CDR3aa: CASSSRDTNNEQFF
j_gene: TRBJ1-1; d_gene: -; abundance: many; v_gene: TRBV29-1; CDR3nt: TGCAGCGCCCGGACAGCTATGAACACTGAAGCTTTCTTT; CDR3aa: CSARTAMNTEAFF
j_gene: TRBJ1-5; d_gene: -; abundance: many; v_gene: TRBV28; CDR3nt: TGTGCCAGCAGCACTCTTGATCAGCCCCAGCATTTT; CDR3aa: CASSTLDQPQHF
j_gene: TRBJ2-7; d_gene: -; abundance: many; v_gene: TRBV9; CDR3nt: TGTGCCAGCAGCCCAAGCCTCTGGACAGAAAACGAGCAGTACTTC; CDR3aa: CASSPSLWTENEQYF
j_gene: TRBJ1-5; d_gene: -; abundance: -; v_gene: TRBV27; CDR3nt: TGTGCCAGCGGGGACCAAGATCAGCCCCAGCATTTT; CDR3aa: CASGDQDQPQHF
j_gene: TRBJ1-2; d_gene: TRBD1; abundance: few; v_gene: TRBV12-3/TRBV12-4; CDR3nt: TGTGCCAGCAGCCAAGGGACAGGCTATGGCTACACCTTC; CDR3aa: CASSQGTGYGYTF
j_gene: TRBJ2-1; d_gene: -; abundance: many; v_gene: TRBV5-1; CDR3nt: TGCGCCAGCAGCTTAGCAGGGGAGCAGTTCTTC; CDR3aa: CASSLAGEQFF
j_gene: TRBJ2-5; d_gene: TRBD1; abundance: -; v_gene: TRBV5-1; CDR3nt: TGCGCCAGCACCCTGGACAGGCCCGGGGCAGAGACCCAGTACTTC; CDR3aa: CASTLDRPGAETQYF
j_gene: TRBJ2-2; d_gene: -; abundance: many; v_gene: TRBV12-3/TRBV12-4; CDR3nt: TGTGCCAGCAGAGAACAGGGATACACCGGGGAGCTGTTTTTT; CDR3aa: CASREQGYTGELFF
j_gene: TRBJ1-1; d_gene: -; abundance: many; v_gene: TRBV18; CDR3nt: TGTGCCAGCTCCCGGGACACTCCGAACACTGAAGCTTTCTTT; CDR3aa: CASSRDTPNTEAFF
j_gene: TRBJ2-7; d_gene: -; abundance: -; v_gene: TRBV11-2; CDR3nt: TGTGCCAGCAGCCTTCCGGGACATTATAGGTCCTACGAGCAGTACTTC; CDR3aa: CASSLPGHYRSYEQYF
j_gene: TRBJ2-5; d_gene: -; abundance: -; v_gene: TRBV5-1; CDR3nt: TGCGCCAGCAGCAGAGGAGGACCCCAAGAGACCCAGTACTTC; CDR3aa: CASSRGGPQETQYF
j_gene: TRBJ2-1; d_gene: -; abundance: many; v_gene: TRBV9; CDR3nt: TGTGCCAGCAGCGACCCCTCGCGGGATGAGCAGTTCTTC; CDR3aa: CASSDPSRDEQFF
j_gene: TRBJ1-1; d_gene: -; abundance: few; v_gene: TRBV7-9; CDR3nt: TGTGCCAGCAGCAGGGGACTTAAGACTGAAGCTTTCTTT; CDR3aa: CASSRGLKTEAFF